Sequencing of this T cell receptor beta chain was carried out in a study of CD8 T cells in Susac syndrome. Study results and limitations: The authors acknowledged that their TCR sequencing and HLA analysis involved a relatively small number of individuals.

V trimming: 4 bases; J trimming: 5 bases; junction bases outside the gene matches: 12. Germline V CDR1 and CDR2: SGDLS, YYNGEE. This CDR3 is built from 18 residues. Random hexamers were used to reverse transcribe an amount of about 0.45 to 1 ug RNA. TCRdb called the immunoSEQ multiplex PCR reads again in MiXCR, with one record for every CDR3 protein. The sample lists 130,000 or so distinct CDR3 sequences, about 95% occurring once. As concerns this clonotype: No antigen is known for it.

This receptor was taken from a human donor with multiple sclerosis. The chain carries TRBV9 and TRBJ2-5, with 15 bases that match TRBD2. The specimen was CD4+ T cells from PBMCs. The CDR3 protein is CASSLGTSGRKSAETQYF. CDR3 bases: TGTGCCAGCAGCCTCGGGACTAGCGGGAGGAAGAGCGCGGAGACCCAGTACTTC.